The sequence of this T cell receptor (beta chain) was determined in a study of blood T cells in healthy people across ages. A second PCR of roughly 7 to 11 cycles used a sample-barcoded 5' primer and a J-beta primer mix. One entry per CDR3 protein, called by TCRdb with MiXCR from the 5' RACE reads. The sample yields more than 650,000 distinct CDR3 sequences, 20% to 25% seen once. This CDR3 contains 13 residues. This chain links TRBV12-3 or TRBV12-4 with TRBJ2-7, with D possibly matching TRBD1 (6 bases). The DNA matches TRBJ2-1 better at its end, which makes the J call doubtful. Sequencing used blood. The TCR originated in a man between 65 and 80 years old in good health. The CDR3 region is CASRTQGFDEQFF. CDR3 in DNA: TGTGCCAGCAGGACACAGGGCTTCGATGAGCAGTTCTTC.